This T cell receptor (beta chain) came from a study of chemoradiotherapy in HPV16-positive cancers. Across the study: Functional T-cell assays on two HPV16-positive patients' cells defined candidate HPV-specific clones and common TCR motifs. Study-wide results and caveats: Non-HPV-specific T cells did not expand in tumors during treatment, whereas candidate HPV-specific clones and E7-related motifs did.

Of note for this clone: Antigen specificity is unknown.

The trim removed 5 bases at V and 4 bases at J, leaving 5 bases unmatched. The CDR3 is 15 residues long. Germline loops: CDR1 SGHNT, CDR2 YENEEA. Sequenced by immunoSEQ multiplex PCR; TCRdb stores in-frame clones only, minus some. The sample consists of around 6,200 clones, approximately 80% of them appearing once. Repeated repertoire sampling spanned the course of chemoradiotherapy. This sequence originates from a human donor with HPV-associated anogenital cancer. Sequencing was performed on tumor tissue, taken from a patient who underwent chemoradiotherapy. The chain has TRBV11-3 and TRBJ2-7, with 13 bases identical to TRBD2. CDR3 in amino acids: CASSLGTSGMYEQYF. DNA for the CDR3: TGTGCCAGCAGCCTAGGGACTAGCGGGATGTACGAGCAGTACTTC.